This T cell receptor (beta chain) was recovered during a study of blood T cell repertoires in COVID-19. Study at large: Specimens from acute and convalescent COVID-19 originated in the United States, Italy and Spain.

This CDR3 contains 18 residues. Losses at the gene ends were 0 bases for V and 4 bases for J; bases not matched to a gene: 11. From germline, CDR1 is SGHRS and CDR2 YFSETQ. Generated by immunoSEQ multiplex PCR, the TCRdb table keeps only in-frame clones and is missing some. The sample has about 190,000 clones; around 78% are singletons. This receptor was obtained from an elderly woman with active or convalescent COVID-19. Sequenced input: peripheral blood. The chain recombines TRBV5-1 with TRBJ2-2, with 8 bases aligning to TRBD2. The CDR3 DNA follows: TGCGCCAGCAGCTTGGCCCCCGGGGGGGCCTTAAGCACCGGGGAGCTGTTTTTT. Protein sequence: CASSLAPGGALSTGELFF.